This TCR beta chain was sequenced in a study of identifying expanded T cells in peripheral blood. Regarding this clone: Its cognate antigen is unknown.

Data came from immunoSEQ multiplex PCR; TCRdb stores just in-frame clones and leaves some out. Of 75,000 to 90,000 clones detected, approximately 90% appear once; the ten largest clones hold 7% to 8.5%. Study observations and caveats: Technical replicates showed around 1.2 changed clones; roughly two weeks 15 to 20; four weeks 19.

The trim removed 5 bases at V and 4 bases at J, leaving 8 bases unmatched. Germline V gene sequence: CDR1 MNHEY, CDR2 SVGAGI. The CDR3 covers 15 residues. J is TRBJ2-3 and V is TRBV6-5, with 8 bases aligning to TRBD2. The sample consisted of blood. The TCR was taken from a person aged 18 to 75 in good health. CDR3 residues: CASSLGRGISDTQYF. In DNA, the CDR3 is TGTGCCAGCAGTCTCGGGAGGGGGATCTCAGATACGCAGTATTTT.